This is a list of T cell receptor beta chains from one sample in a study of cytomegalovirus exposure and HLA in healthy donors. Measured with immunoSEQ multiplex PCR; TCRdb has only the in-frame clones, and not every one. The sample lists around 150,000 clones, less than 90% occurring once. Sequencing input: PBMCs. These receptor sequences come from a male donor in good health and CMV-seropositive. Both conserved end residues are part of each CDR3.

V: TRBV7-7
CDR3: CASSLSGTGGELFF

V: TRBV5-6
CDR3: CASSLPFRGGELFF

V: TRBV7-8
CDR3: CASSLALGAAGSYEQYF

V: TRBV6-1
CDR3: CASREGLAGEQFF

V: TRBV7-9
CDR3: CASSSERNPYEQYF

V: TRBV28
CDR3: CASSASGRNEQYF

V: TRBV5-5
CDR3: CASSFPGTSGRSGSYNEQFF

V: TRBV27
CDR3: CASSFFAGGSGVTQYF

V: TRBV13
CDR3: CASSISGTGVHGYTF

V: TRBV13
CDR3: CASRRWGVGTEAFF

V: TRBV6-1
CDR3: CASSEKWPSSYNEQFF

V: TRBV25-1
CDR3: CASSESSGRFEQYF

V: TRBV6-5
CDR3: CASSYRQKNTEAFF

V: TRBV9
CDR3: CASSTRESSYNEQFF

V: TRBV28
CDR3: CASSLSGRGAFF

V: TRBV5-6
CDR3: CASSLGIRGYNEQFF

V: TRBV9
CDR3: CASSIGLAGHTQYF

V: TRBV5-6
CDR3: CASSLELREAFF

V: TRBV28
CDR3: CASSLAGLSYEQYF

V: TRBV11-2
CDR3: CASSLAWETAQGSPLHF

V: TRBV9
CDR3: CASSVTSGYEQYF

V: TRBV11-2
CDR3: CASSSGGGNQPQHF

V: TRBV7-8
CDR3: CASSLVASGSLSEQFF

V: TRBV7-2
CDR3: CASSPGTLAAYEQYF

V: TRBV2
CDR3: CASSGRKTNTEAFF

V: TRBV7-8
CDR3: CASSLVGQGYLNTEAFF

V: TRBV11-3
CDR3: CASSLDGGNEKLFF

V: TRBV7-6
CDR3: CASSFYRNPQGADEQYF

V: TRBV19
CDR3: CASSIGQGPTYEQYF

V: TRBV6-5
CDR3: CASSFESGEQYF

V: TRBV14
CDR3: CASSLRRGQSGAETQYF

V: TRBV30
CDR3: CAWSVRPSGDQETQYF

V: TRBV25-1
CDR3: CASTDRTWGNTIYF

V: TRBV25-1
CDR3: CASTGTTNEKLFF

V: TRBV2
CDR3: CASTGTGGGNQPQHF

V: TRBV14
CDR3: CASSQDWRGRDTQYF

V: TRBV27
CDR3: CASSPPGHF

V: TRBV5-5
CDR3: CASSLPLAGYNEQFF

V: TRBV27
CDR3: CASSLGLAAVYEQYF

V: TRBV28
CDR3: CASTLRGYLYEQYF

V: TRBV5-8
CDR3: CASSFDDRVDSPLHF

V: TRBV7-9
CDR3: CASSLIPRLAGETQYF

V: TRBV4-1
CDR3: CASSQAGTQGVHEQFF

V: TRBV27
CDR3: CASSGTGRRGNYGYTF

V: TRBV19
CDR3: CASSIKGGYGYTF

V: TRBV29-1
CDR3: CSVEGDRFSYEQYF

V: TRBV28
CDR3: CASIGRDSYNEQFF

V: TRBV14
CDR3: CASSQRGGWYEQYF

V: TRBV7-2
CDR3: CASSLQDPSAQHF

V: TRBV2
CDR3: CASGGQGPSGSYEQYF

V: TRBV6-1
CDR3: CASSGTGTGKNYGYTF

V: TRBV6-5
CDR3: CASSSGTVTDTQYF

V: TRBV7-6
CDR3: CASSLEAGRNTEAFF

V: TRBV18
CDR3: CASSPTVNEQFF

V: TRBV19
CDR3: CASTMGQSAQPQHF

V: TRBV19
CDR3: CASRRWEQGRIGELFF

V: TRBV19
CDR3: CASSPGTGLAIYF

V: TRBV5-1
CDR3: CASSLADNYNEQFF

V: TRBV5-6
CDR3: CASSQEGADPF